The sequence of this TCR beta chain was determined in a study of cytomegalovirus exposure and HLA in healthy donors (dated by TCRdb to the late 2010s). In terms of the full investigation: According to an earlier analysis of a few hundred of the donors, 150 million to 200 million T cells yielded 117 million unique TCR beta sequences and 276 Gb of sequence data. Approximately 310 gigabases of sequencing data and approximately 80 million unique TCR sequences were included in an early release covering around 600 HLA-typed donors. The genetic ancestry cluster associated with self-reported Caucasian donors included 81% of the 398 genotyped donors. The study aimed to test whether cataloging public T cell receptors could reveal signatures of past pathogen exposure. The study profiled the T cell repertoires of 500 to 800 subjects by immunosequencing and related them to cytomegalovirus serostatus. Along with the approximately 670-subject first cohort, a separate validation cohort of around 110 different subjects was used. High-throughput TCR immunosequencing, statistical association of individual TCRs with disease status, and machine learning were combined to predict cytomegalovirus infection status. In a later analysis, previously published TCR beta repertoires from roughly 710 donors were re-analyzed and high-resolution HLA genotyping was added so that TCR occurrence patterns could be studied. In the later analysis, no new phenotypic data were used to find candidate immune exposures; instead, reliance was placed on TCR beta sequences and their occurrence across donors. To decide whether each TCR beta V gene segment behaved as functional or pseudogenic, an earlier analysis of some 580 of the donors relied on high-throughput TCR beta sequencing. Alongside the repertoire data, information on donor age, sex, ethnicity and CMV serostatus was compiled. A later genetic analysis used genome-wide SNP genotypes for about three fifths of the 666 donors, treating that subset as a discovery cohort. All discovery cohort repertoires had been generated using a single sequencing platform. Both class I and class II loci were covered by HLA typing, at four-digit resolution. The number of donors typed differed by locus, with roughly 620-630 for A, B, C, DRB1 and DQB1, over 500 for DQA1, 600 to 610 for DPA1, and some 470 for DPB1. A handful of DR-DQ haplotypes were handled as single units for association and clustering because linkage in the cohort was strong. Across 398 genotyped donors of the cohort, an average of roughly 250,000 unique TCR beta nucleotide sequences per donor were sequenced, and roughly a sixth of those sequences were non-productive. The investigation overall reported the following: In a later analysis, HLA-associated TCR beta chains were found to be more clonally expanded and to have lower generation probabilities than equally common non-associated chains. Most CMV-associated TCR beta chains appeared to be HLA-restricted in a later analysis, and the HLA associations seemed to be driven largely by CMV exposure. In a later analysis, several top co-occurrence clusters were reported to appear linked to parvovirus B19, influenza, CMV and Epstein-Barr virus. Roughly uniform sequencing depth across donors was assumed in presence/absence analyses, although this assumption may not hold. The authors suggested that the approach could potentially be generalized to other disease states and immunological phenotypes. In a later analysis, the rate of TCR association differed among HLA loci, with DRB1 alleles having the most associated TCRs and HLA-C alleles having the fewest. In a later genetic analysis, a missense DCLRE1C variant was associated with V-gene and J-gene trimming of TCR beta chains, and the association was replicated in an independent cohort. Some IMGT-functional V segments, including TRBV6-2 and TRBV6-3, could not be distinguished by the 87-base-pair reads and were therefore excluded. Broadly in line with IMGT annotations, most TCR beta V segments showed up in productive rearrangements about 87% or about 30% of the time in an earlier analysis of a few hundred of the donors. Linkage disequilibrium might explain the correlated functional status among segregating V segments, but an unknown experimental factor could not be ruled out. CMV serostatus was the only immune exposure information available for the cohort. Strong co-occurrence of HLA alleles, especially DR and DQ, made assigning TCR associations to individual alleles difficult. In vitro tests confirmed that a few of the cytomegalovirus-associated TCR beta chains recognize cytomegalovirus antigens. A total of some 180 TCR beta chains were listed by the study as associated with cytomegalovirus. A further reported finding was that TCR beta sequences accurately predicted the HLA-A and HLA-B alleles for most subjects in the first cohort. Because HLA typing was missing for some donors at each locus, association tests included only the typed subset. A group of highly shared sequence variants was considered likely to be a technical artifact of the sequencing pipeline. This cohort had only TCR beta chains sequenced, and the lack of alpha or paired-chain data limited which features could be detected. Most TCR sequences were observed very rarely across donors, whereas some public TCRs were present in many individuals. A later analysis associated around 16,000 TCR beta sequences with specific HLA alleles at a false discovery rate of 0.05. The earlier analysis of approximately 590 of the donors excluded roughly 17 rarely observed V segments, including chromosome 9 orphons, because counts were too low. In both the original and validation cohorts, the classifier was reported to diagnose cytomegalovirus status with high specificity and sensitivity. In a later genetic analysis, fewer N-insertions in productive TCRs were reported among donors in an Asian-associated ancestry cluster than the approximately 710-donor mean.

The library was generated by the immunoSEQ multiplex PCR assay. For the multiplex PCR, a mixture combining 60 forward primers for TCR Vbeta segments and 13 reverse primers for TCR Jbeta segments was used. A multiplex PCR assay on genomic DNA amplified the CDR3 region of rearranged TCR beta genes. On the Illumina HiSeq System, the amplified TCR beta libraries were sequenced as 87-base-pair reads. Per the source publication's procedure: A later analysis tallied roughly 80 million unique TCR beta chains across the approximately 670 repertoires, and 10 million to 11 million of those chains were shared by two or more donors. A nearest-neighbor algorithm error-corrected the raw reads and collapsed the reads into unique sequences, merging closely related sequences to remove PCR and sequencing errors. CDR3 sequences were aligned to IMGT reference sequences to assign V, D and J gene segments. For a sequence to be retained, a match of at least six nucleotides to both a V gene segment and a J gene segment was required. A rearrangement counted as productive if the CDR3 had no stop codons and remained in frame with V and J, and every other rearrangement counted as non-productive. CDR3 was defined by IMGT convention, running from the second conserved V-encoded cysteine to the conserved J-encoded phenylalanine. The earlier analysis of about 560 of the donors excluded any sequence lacking an unambiguous match to a single V gene segment. An earlier analysis of a few hundred of the donors classified V segments as functional when productive rearrangements were above 56.7% and as segregating when the standard deviation between donors was above 5%. A statistical classification framework was built for diagnosing cytomegalovirus status from the catalog of TCR beta chain sequences. V and J gene assignment, in a later analysis, came from comparing TCR nucleotide sequences with IMGT/GENE-DB human TR gene sequences. A later analysis assigned CDR3 sequences and most-parsimonious VDJ recombination scenarios with the TCRdist pipeline. In a later analysis, every TCR beta chain was defined by the combination of its CDR3 amino acid sequence and its V-gene family, and reads without a unique V-gene family were dropped. To address suspected cross-contamination and a sequencing artifact, a later analysis removed roughly 640 highly shared, low-generation-probability nucleotide sequences. A later analysis calculated a clonal expansion index for each public chain from normalized within-repertoire ranks of inferred template counts. A later analysis computed generation probabilities with a VDJ recombination model fitted to out-of-frame rearrangements, and checked the results against IGoR. In a later analysis, hypergeometric tests were used to score TCR-TCR, TCR-HLA and TCR-CMV co-occurrence, with a repertoire-size bias correction applied to TCR pairs. In a later analysis, false discovery rates were estimated by permuting HLA or CMV assignments 20 times. A later analysis grouped co-occurring TCRs with DBSCAN, adding TCRdist sequence similarity when clustering within HLA-allele-positive subsets. For co-occurrence clustering, repertoires with fewer than 30,000 or more than 120,000 public chains were excluded, along with four or five repertoires with anomalous nucleotide sharing. This immuneACCESS table, as held by TCRdb, lists in-frame sequences with V and J called but not all clones. Of the missing ones, under half trace to an unresolved V gene in checked studies; the others have no known cause. Clone size and V and J calls were adopted from that table, with D and trimming inferred from the DNA. The sample has 90,000 or so clones on record, approximately 80% of them singletons. About 3.5% of the sample is taken by the ten largest.

Points on this clone: Its antigen is not yet known. The record has no base qualities; no much larger clone is one base away.

The germline V gene specifies SGHTA as CDR1 and FQGNSA as CDR2. The CDR3 holds 15 amino acids from the cysteine to the phenylalanine. Solely the CDR3 DNA is kept, with 45 bases framed from the first base. The cohort consisted of some 670 healthy bone marrow donors. At the time of sampling, all cohort members were nominally healthy, though unrecorded immune exposures were likely present. The donor tested CMV seronegative, placing the donor among the 300 to 450 seronegative members of the cohort. Each donor provided a peripheral blood sample, and peripheral blood mononuclear cells were used for TCR beta sequencing. Genomic DNA was extracted from the blood cell samples with the Qiagen DNeasy Blood Extraction Kit.

Material for sequencing was PBMCs. The chain couples TRBV7-2 to TRBJ2-5, and the D gene may be TRBD2, 6 bases matching. The end of the DNA aligns better with TRBJ2-7, so the J call may be wrong. This sequence was found in a woman aged 40 to 49 in good health and CMV-seronegative. The nucleotides read TGTGCCAGCGGGATCTCCGGGGGTAGCTCCTACGAGCAGTACTTC. Translated, it gives CASGISGGSSYEQYF.